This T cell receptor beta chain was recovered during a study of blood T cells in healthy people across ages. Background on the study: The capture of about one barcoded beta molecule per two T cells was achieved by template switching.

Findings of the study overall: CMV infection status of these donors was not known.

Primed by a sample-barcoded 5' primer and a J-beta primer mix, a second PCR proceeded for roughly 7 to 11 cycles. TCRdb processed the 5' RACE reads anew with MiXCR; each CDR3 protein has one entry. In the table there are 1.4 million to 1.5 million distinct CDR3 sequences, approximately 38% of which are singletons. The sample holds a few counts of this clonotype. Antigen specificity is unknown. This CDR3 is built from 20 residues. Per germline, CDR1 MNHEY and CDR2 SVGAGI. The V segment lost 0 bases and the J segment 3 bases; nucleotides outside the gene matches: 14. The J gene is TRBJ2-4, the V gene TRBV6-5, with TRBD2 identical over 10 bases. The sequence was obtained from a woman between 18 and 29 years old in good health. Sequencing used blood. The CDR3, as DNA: TGTGCCAGCAGTTACTCAGGGCTAGCGGGGGCGGAGGGAGACAAAAACATTCAGTACTTC. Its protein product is CASSYSGLAGAEGDKNIQYF.